This TCR beta chain comes out of a study of blood T cell repertoires in COVID-19. Background on the study: Samples taken during acute and convalescent COVID-19 were collected in the United States, Italy and Spain. Sources were T cells, B-cell-depleted T cells, or PBMCs; the material itself was cDNA or gDNA.

In the source study's methods: It was from reference gene primer amplification that nucleated cell counts were estimated. The data were produced by immunoSEQ multiplex PCR, yet TCRdb's version contains in-frame clones alone and is incomplete. That table gives V, J and clone size, and the DNA gave D and trimming. The table has some 90,000 clones, about 88% seen once. Trimming left V 3 bases short and J 4 bases short, with 13 bases between. The germline V gene encodes CDR1 MNHNS and CDR2 SASEGT. This CDR3 has 15 amino acids. The receptor comes from a woman at least 80 years old with acute or convalescent COVID-19. The sequenced material came from peripheral blood. J is TRBJ1-3 and V is TRBV6-1, with TRBD1 as a possible D gene (6 bases). The CDR3 DNA reads TGTGCCAGCAGTGACCCGGGACAAGGAGGAAACACCATATATTTT. It is translated as CASSDPGQGGNTIYF.